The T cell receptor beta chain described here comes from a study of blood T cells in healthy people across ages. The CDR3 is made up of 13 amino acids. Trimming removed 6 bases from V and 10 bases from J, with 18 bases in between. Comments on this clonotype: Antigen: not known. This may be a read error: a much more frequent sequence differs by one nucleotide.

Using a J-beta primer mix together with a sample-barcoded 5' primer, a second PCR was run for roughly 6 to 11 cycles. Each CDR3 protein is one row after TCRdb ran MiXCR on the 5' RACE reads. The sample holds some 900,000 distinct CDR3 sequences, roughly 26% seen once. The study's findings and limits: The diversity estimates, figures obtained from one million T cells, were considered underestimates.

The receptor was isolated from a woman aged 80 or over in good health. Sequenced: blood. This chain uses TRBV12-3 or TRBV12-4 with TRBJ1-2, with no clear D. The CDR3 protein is CASRVLGRDDYTF. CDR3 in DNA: TGTGCCAGCAGGGTCCTCGGGAGGGATGACTACACCTTC.